This T cell receptor beta chain was identified in a study of T cell responses to AZD1222 COVID-19 vaccine. Overall study results and limits: At study baseline, merely about 6 AZD1222 recipients were seropositive. The donor group comprised mostly white British people and more females; the analysis possibly underestimated clonal diversity. Spike-specific TCR breadth and depth rose after two AZD1222 doses.

The repertoire was sequenced with immunoSEQ multiplex PCR; TCRdb's copy has only in-frame clones and lacks some. The table has under 85,000 clones, approximately 90% seen once. CDR1 is SGHRS and CDR2 is YFSETQ in the germline V gene. The CDR3 covers 15 residues. Trimming removed 4 bases from V and 1 base from J; junction bases left unmatched: 4. A note on this clone: Its antigen remains unidentified.

Here the sequenced sample was peripheral blood, taken 28 days after the second AZD1222 dose. The V and J genes are TRBV5-1 and TRBJ2-3; 9 positions match TRBD1. The TCR comes from an adult who received the AZD1222 COVID-19 vaccine. The CDR3 nucleotides are TGCGCCAGCAGCCTAGGGACAGGGCGCACAGATACGCAGTATTTT. Translated, it gives CASSLGTGRTDTQYF.